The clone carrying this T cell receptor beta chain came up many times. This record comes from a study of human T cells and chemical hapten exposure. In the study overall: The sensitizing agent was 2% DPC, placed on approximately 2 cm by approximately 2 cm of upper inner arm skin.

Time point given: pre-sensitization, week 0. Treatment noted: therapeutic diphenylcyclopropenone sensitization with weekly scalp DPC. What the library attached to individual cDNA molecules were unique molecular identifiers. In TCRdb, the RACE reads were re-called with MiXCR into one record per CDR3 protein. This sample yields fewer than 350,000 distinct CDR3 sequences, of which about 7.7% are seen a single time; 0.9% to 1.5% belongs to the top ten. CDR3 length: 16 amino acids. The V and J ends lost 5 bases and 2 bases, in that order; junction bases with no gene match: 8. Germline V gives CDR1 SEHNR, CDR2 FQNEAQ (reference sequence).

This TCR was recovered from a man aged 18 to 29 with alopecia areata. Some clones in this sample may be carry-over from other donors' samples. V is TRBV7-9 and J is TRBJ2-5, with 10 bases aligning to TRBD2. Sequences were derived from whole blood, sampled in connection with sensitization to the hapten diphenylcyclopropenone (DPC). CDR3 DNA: TGTGCCAGCAGCCTAGGCCCAGCGGGGGGGCAAGAGACCCAGTACTTC. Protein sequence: CASSLGPAGGQETQYF.